The 3 T cell receptor beta chains below come from one sample, sequenced in a study of beta chain features in type 1 diabetes. Every bit of the isolated RNA underwent reverse transcription, so sequencing read expressed TCRB transcripts. TCRdb keeps only in-frame clones here, not all; method: immunoSEQ multiplex PCR. The table lists 200,000 to 300,000 clones, under 13% of them singletons. No cognate antigen is known for these TCRs. General study results and limits: Moderate but significant shortening of TCRB CDR3s was recorded in all four CD4+ subsets from Type 1 diabetes patients.

The sequencing input was naive CD4+ T cells from blood. The origin of the receptors is a man aged 25-45 years with type 1 diabetes.

In its sample, this clone was seen a few times. Here the CDR3 DNA reads TGTGCCAGCAGCTTGCCACATAACACTGAAGCTTTCTTT. It translates to CASSLPHNTEAFF. V gene TRBV5-6 combines with J gene TRBJ1-1; unclear D gene. V lost 1 base and J lost 2, with 6 bases in between. The germline gives CDR1 SGHDT, CDR2 YYEEEE. There are 13 residues in the CDR3.

The J gene is TRBJ2-3, the V gene TRBV10-3, with 7 bases fitting TRBD2. Per the germline V gene, CDR1 is ENHRY and CDR2 is SYGVKD. The CDR3 is 13 amino acids. Unmatched junction bases numbered 6, after V lost 10 bases and J lost 2 bases. CDR3 in DNA: TGTGCCACAGCGGGGTTTGACACAGATACGCAGTATTTT. This encodes CATAGFDTDTQYF.

The sample holds a few counts of this clone. This chain joins TRBV20-1 and TRBJ2-5; 10 bases map to TRBD1. The ends lost 7 bases at V and 5 bases at J; junction bases unmatched: 1. The CDR3 runs 11 residues. Germline values: CDR1 DFQATT, CDR2 SNEGSKA (reference sequence). The DNA of the CDR3 is TGCAGTGTGGACAGGGGGGAGACCCAGTACTTC. Protein product: CSVDRGETQYF.